These 13 T cell receptor beta chains came from one sample sequenced in a study of cytomegalovirus exposure and HLA in healthy donors. This PCR relied on a set of 60 Vbeta primers and 13 Jbeta primers. Profiled with immunoSEQ multiplex PCR; TCRdb holds only in-frame clones, not every one. In the table there are around 200,000 clones, roughly four fifths of which are singletons. The sequencing input was PBMCs. The receptors originated from a woman aged 25 to 39 in good health and CMV-seropositive.

The CDR3 region is CATSRDGGTYNEQFF. Here the CDR3 DNA reads TGTGCCACCAGCAGAGATGGAGGGACCTACAATGAGCAGTTCTTC. The genes are TRBV15 and TRBJ2-1, with TRBD2 as a possible D gene (6 bases). The CDR3 consists of 15 residues. V shed 0 bases and J shed 2 bases, with 8 bases lying between them. CDR1 and CDR2 from the germline V gene are LNHNV and YYDKDF (reference sequence).

V and J are TRBV7-9 and TRBJ2-2; 7 nucleotides agree with TRBD2. Germline loops: CDR1 SEHNR, CDR2 FQNEAQ (reference sequence). This CDR3 is built from 17 residues. V lost 5 bases, J lost 3 bases, and 12 bases stayed unmatched. The CDR3 sequence: CASSPPWGGSDTGELFF. CDR3 DNA sequence: TGTGCCAGCAGCCCACCCTGGGGCGGGAGCGACACCGGGGAGCTGTTTTTT.

The chain links TRBV2 to TRBJ2-5, with D possibly TRBD1 on 6 matching bases. TRBJ2-7 explains the end of the DNA better; the J call may be wrong. This CDR3 is 16 amino acids long. Germline assignment: CDR1 SNHLY and CDR2 FYNNEI. Here the CDR3 reads CASSEEGHLDSYEQYF. The CDR3 coding sequence is TGTGCCAGCAGTGAAGAGGGACACCTCGACTCCTACGAGCAGTACTTC.

The V call is TRBV6-5, the J call TRBJ2-3; TRBD2 is a possible D gene (5 bases). Germline V gene data show CDR1 as MNHEY and CDR2 as SVGAGI. This CDR3 region has 14 residues. Trimming stripped 2 bases from V and 5 bases from J, with 11 bases between. CDR3 coding DNA: TGTGCCAGCAGTTACCTGGGTGGAGGAGATACGCAGTATTTT. This codes for CASSYLGGGDTQYF.

V and J are TRBV7-2 and TRBJ2-2; TRBD2 matches at 10 bases. From germline, CDR1 is SGHTA and CDR2 FQGNSA. Trimming took 2 bases from V and 0 from J; bases not matched to a gene: 3. The CDR3 runs 17 residues. Written as DNA, the CDR3 is TGTGCCAGCAGCTTACGTGGACTAGCGGCGAACACCGGGGAGCTGTTTTTT. Translated: CASSLRGLAANTGELFF.

The CDR3, as DNA: TGTGCCAGCAGTTACAAGGGGGGGTACACTGAAGCTTTCTTT. It is translated as CASSYKGGYTEAFF. The J gene is TRBJ1-1, the V gene TRBV6-6, with D perhaps matching TRBD1 (6 bases). CDR1 MNHNY and CDR2 SVGAGI come from the germline V gene (reference sequence). Trimming took off 2 bases at V and 3 bases at J, with 10 bases between the two ends. This CDR3 is 14 amino acids long.

The V call is TRBV14, the J call TRBJ2-1; 12 bases align to TRBD2. V dropped 3 bases and J dropped 7; count of bases not matched to a gene: 1. There are 14 residues in the CDR3. The V gene's germline CDR1 is SGHDN and CDR2 FVKESK. Here the CDR3 DNA reads TGTGCCAGCAGCCAGGGGACTAGCGGGAATGAGCAGTTCTTC. It codes for CASSQGTSGNEQFF.

V is TRBV28 and J is TRBJ1-4, with D possibly matching TRBD1 (6 bases). CDR3 length: 13 residues. CDR1 and CDR2 (germline): MDHEN, SYDVKM. V dropped 6 bases and J dropped 7 bases, with 12 bases sitting between them. CDR3 loop: CASRGGAGEKLFF. In DNA, the CDR3 is TGTGCCAGCAGGGGGGGGGCGGGTGAAAAACTGTTTTTT.

J is TRBJ1-1 and V is TRBV6-1, with 7 bases aligning to TRBD1. Trimming at V came to 6 bases and at J to 3 bases, leaving 4 bases not matched to a gene. The germline V gene has CDR1 MNHNS and CDR2 SASEGT. The CDR3 spans 13 residues. The CDR3 spells CASRMGQYTEAFF. The CDR3 DNA is TGTGCCAGCAGGATGGGACAGTACACTGAAGCTTTCTTT.

V and J are TRBV6-1 and TRBJ2-1; 8 bases map to TRBD2. The ends lost 6 bases at V and 4 bases at J; junction bases unmatched: 8. Germline V gene data show CDR1 as MNHNS and CDR2 as SASEGT. This CDR3 region has 15 residues. The CDR3 DNA reads TGTGCCAGCAGCCCAGCGGGAGATAGATACAATGAGCAGTTCTTC. Its protein product is CASSPAGDRYNEQFF.

The chain employs TRBV27 and TRBJ1-6; 7 bases align to TRBD1. This CDR3 contains 15 residues. With V trimmed by 10 bases and J by 6 bases, 12 bases remained unmatched. Germline CDR1 MNHEY, CDR2 SMNVEV (reference sequence). CDR3 coding DNA: TGTGCCACCGGGGACAGACTGGGGCTTAATTCACCCCTCCACTTT. Its translation is CATGDRLGLNSPLHF.

With regard to this clone: The sample contains more than one DNA sequence encoding this CDR3. This chain joins TRBV28 and TRBJ1-1, with no clear D. Trimming took off 5 bases at V and 2 bases at J, with 9 bases between the two ends. This CDR3 region has 13 residues. The V gene's germline CDR1 is MDHEN and CDR2 SYDVKM. CDR3: CASSLPGNTEAFF. In DNA, the CDR3 is TGTGCCAGCAGTCTCCCGGGAAACACTGAAGCTTTCTTT.

The chain has TRBV5-1 and TRBJ2-2, with 8 positions matching TRBD1. J was trimmed by 1 base and V by 3 bases; bases with no gene match: 2. Germline V gives CDR1 SGHRS, CDR2 YFSETQ. CDR3 length: 15 amino acids. The CDR3: CASSSRGLNTGELFF. The CDR3 nucleotides are TGCGCCAGCAGCTCCAGGGGGCTGAACACCGGGGAGCTGTTTTTT. The variable domain in full, completed from reference TRBV5-1 and TRBJ2-2, reads KAGVTQTPRYLIKTRGQQVTLSCSPISGHRSVSWYQQTPGQGLQFLFEYFSETQRNKGNFPGRFSGRQFSNSRSEMNVSTLELGDSALYLCASSSRGLNTGELFFGEGSRLTVL.